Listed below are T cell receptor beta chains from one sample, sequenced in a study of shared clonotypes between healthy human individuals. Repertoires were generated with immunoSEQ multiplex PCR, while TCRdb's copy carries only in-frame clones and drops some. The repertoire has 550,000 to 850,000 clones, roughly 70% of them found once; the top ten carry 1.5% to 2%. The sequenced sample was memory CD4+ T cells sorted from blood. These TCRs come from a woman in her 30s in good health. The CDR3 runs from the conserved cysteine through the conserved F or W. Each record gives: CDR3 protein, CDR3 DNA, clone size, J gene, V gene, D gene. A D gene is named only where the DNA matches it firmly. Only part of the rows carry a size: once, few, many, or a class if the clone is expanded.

CDR3: CASGTGTSGKDEQFF; DNA: TGTGCCAGCGGCACGGGGACTAGCGGGAAGGATGAGCAGTTCTTC; size: few; J: TRBJ2-1; V: TRBV5-4; D: TRBD2
CDR3: CSVGTNTEAFF; DNA: TGCAGTGTTGGAACGAACACTGAAGCTTTCTTT; size: NA; J: TRBJ1-1; V: TRBV20-1; D: NA
CDR3: CASSDGDRGGQPQHF; DNA: TGTGCCAGCAGCGACGGAGACAGGGGGGGTCAGCCCCAGCATTTT; size: NA; J: TRBJ1-5; V: TRBV5-8; D: TRBD1
CDR3: CASRQDSYGYTF; DNA: TGTGCCAGCAGACAGGACTCTTATGGCTACACCTTC; size: NA; J: TRBJ1-2; V: TRBV2; D: NA
CDR3: CASSLVEAGELFF; DNA: TGCGCCAGCAGCTTGGTAGAGGCCGGGGAGCTGTTTTTT; size: NA; J: TRBJ2-2; V: TRBV5-1; D: NA
CDR3: CASSYGRLNTEAFF; DNA: TGTGCCAGCAGTTATGGGCGGTTGAACACTGAAGCTTTCTTT; size: NA; J: TRBJ1-1; V: TRBV6-5; D: NA
CDR3: CASSSSDRTSNQPQHF; DNA: TGTGCCAGCAGCTCATCGGACAGGACTAGCAATCAGCCCCAGCATTTT; size: NA; J: TRBJ1-5; V: TRBV25-1; D: TRBD1
CDR3: CASSPAPGTGLADTQYF; DNA: TGCGCCAGCAGCCCCGCCCCTGGGACAGGGTTGGCAGATACGCAGTATTTT; size: NA; J: TRBJ2-3; V: TRBV4-1; D: TRBD1
CDR3: CSATILQGQGRADTQYF; DNA: TGCAGCGCAACGATTTTACAAGGACAGGGGAGGGCAGATACGCAGTATTTT; size: medium-sized; J: TRBJ2-3; V: TRBV29-1; D: TRBD1
CDR3: CASRSRGKGYGYTF; DNA: TGTGCCAGCAGGAGTAGGGGTAAGGGCTATGGCTACACCTTC; size: NA; J: TRBJ1-2; V: TRBV28; D: NA
CDR3: CASSLVGADYGYTF; DNA: TGCGCCAGCAGCTTGGTAGGCGCCGACTATGGCTACACCTTC; size: many; J: TRBJ1-2; V: TRBV5-1; D: NA
CDR3: CASSVGISLRGELFF; DNA: TGCGCCAGCAGCGTCGGTATTTCCCTTCGCGGGGAGCTGTTTTTT; size: NA; J: TRBJ2-2; V: TRBV5-1; D: NA
CDR3: CASSLGGGVVNIQYF; DNA: TGTGCCAGCAGCCTGGGAGGGGGAGTCGTTAACATTCAGTACTTC; size: NA; J: TRBJ2-4; V: TRBV7-2; D: NA
CDR3: CASSDTGTIHEQYF; DNA: TGTGCCAGCAGCGATACAGGGACAATCCACGAGCAGTACTTC; size: NA; J: TRBJ2-7; V: TRBV7-9; D: NA
CDR3: CASSPGTGPGNTIYF; DNA: TGTGCCAGCTCACCGGGGACAGGCCCTGGAAACACCATATATTTT; size: few; J: TRBJ1-3; V: TRBV18; D: TRBD1
CDR3: CSALPVLAGAADTQYF; DNA: TGCAGCGCTCTCCCAGTACTAGCGGGAGCCGCAGATACGCAGTATTTT; size: few; J: TRBJ2-3; V: TRBV29-1; D: TRBD2
CDR3: CASSLGFSEQYF; DNA: TGTGCCAGCAGCTTAGGTTTTAGCGAGCAGTACTTC; size: NA; J: TRBJ2-7; V: TRBV7-2; D: NA
CDR3: CASSLDRETQYF; DNA: TGTGCCAGCAGCTTAGATCGAGAGACCCAGTACTTC; size: few; J: TRBJ2-5; V: TRBV11-2; D: NA
CDR3: CASSKRQVSSYEQYF; DNA: TGTGCCAGCAGCAAGAGACAGGTTAGCTCCTACGAGCAGTACTTC; size: NA; J: TRBJ2-7; V: TRBV11-2; D: NA
CDR3: CASSWGFNEKLFF; DNA: TGTGCCAGCAGTTGGGGGTTTAATGAAAAACTGTTTTTT; size: once; J: TRBJ1-4; V: TRBV2; D: NA
CDR3: CASSSWAERTYEQYF; DNA: TGTGCCAGCAGCTCTTGGGCCGAGAGGACCTACGAGCAGTACTTC; size: NA; J: TRBJ2-7; V: TRBV7-6; D: NA
CDR3: CASSESRTGNTGELFF; DNA: TGCGCCAGCAGTGAGTCTAGGACAGGGAACACCGGGGAGCTGTTTTTT; size: once; J: TRBJ2-2; V: TRBV10-1; D: TRBD1
CDR3: CASSYRQGYEQYF; DNA: TGTGCCAGCAGTTACCGACAGGGCTACGAGCAGTACTTC; size: NA; J: TRBJ2-7; V: TRBV6-5; D: TRBD1
CDR3: CASSGLGRNQPQHF; DNA: TGTGCCAGCAGTGGACTGGGCCGCAATCAGCCCCAGCATTTT; size: few; J: TRBJ1-5; V: TRBV25-1; D: NA
CDR3: CASSNHPGDPGEQYF; DNA: TGCGCCAGCAGCAACCACCCGGGGGATCCGGGGGAGCAGTACTTC; size: NA; J: TRBJ2-7; V: TRBV5-1; D: NA
CDR3: CASKFRLAGGLTGELFF; DNA: TGTGCCAGCAAATTTAGGCTAGCGGGAGGTCTGACCGGGGAGCTGTTTTTT; size: NA; J: TRBJ2-2; V: TRBV28; D: TRBD2
CDR3: CASSLLGSEGGYTF; DNA: TGTGCCAGCAGCTTGTTGGGCTCCGAGGGCGGCTACACCTTC; size: NA; J: TRBJ1-2; V: TRBV5-6; D: NA
CDR3: CAWTSGNEQFF; DNA: TGTGCCTGGACTAGCGGCAATGAGCAGTTCTTC; size: NA; J: TRBJ2-1; V: TRBV30; D: TRBD2
CDR3: CASSLGGRGYGYTF; DNA: TGTGCCAGCAGCTTGGGCGGACGCGGCTATGGCTACACCTTC; size: NA; J: TRBJ1-2; V: TRBV7-9; D: NA
CDR3: CASSPTGGSSYEQYF; DNA: TGCGCCAGCAGCCCGACAGGGGGAAGCTCCTACGAGCAGTACTTC; size: NA; J: TRBJ2-7; V: TRBV5-1; D: TRBD1
CDR3: CASSLSNGRVESQHF; DNA: TGTGCCAGCAGCTTGTCAAACGGACGGGTCGAATCCCAGCATTTT; size: NA; J: TRBJ1-5; V: TRBV5-8; D: NA
CDR3: CAIREGPQGSYEQFF; DNA: TGTGCCATCAGAGAAGGCCCCCAAGGGTCCTATGAGCAGTTCTTC; size: once; J: TRBJ2-1; V: TRBV10-3; D: NA
CDR3: CASRGRYEQYF; DNA: TGTGCCAGCAGGGGTCGGTACGAGCAGTACTTC; size: few; J: TRBJ2-7; V: TRBV6-5; D: NA
CDR3: CASSRKTTSGKALGETQYF; DNA: TGTGCCAGCAGCCGAAAGACGACTAGCGGGAAGGCGTTAGGAGAGACCCAGTACTTC; size: NA; J: TRBJ2-5; V: TRBV5-4; D: TRBD2
CDR3: CASSLAGNSYNEQFF; DNA: TGCGCCAGCAGCTTGGCTGGAAACTCCTACAATGAGCAGTTCTTC; size: NA; J: TRBJ2-1; V: TRBV5-1; D: NA
CDR3: CASSMIGGSSYEQYF; DNA: TGTGCCAGTAGTATGATAGGTGGCAGTAGCTACGAGCAGTACTTC; size: few; J: TRBJ2-7; V: TRBV19; D: NA
CDR3: CASSYAEGSRQETQYF; DNA: TGTGCCAGCAGTTACGCTGAAGGTAGCCGACAAGAGACCCAGTACTTC; size: few; J: TRBJ2-5; V: TRBV6-6; D: NA
CDR3: CASSFSQSGLAYEQYF; DNA: TGTGCCAGCAGCTTTTCCCAATCGGGACTAGCCTACGAGCAGTACTTC; size: NA; J: TRBJ2-7; V: TRBV13; D: TRBD2
CDR3: CASSEAGRGRPNYGYTF; DNA: TGTGCCAGCAGTGAAGCAGGCAGGGGACGGCCTAACTATGGCTACACCTTC; size: NA; J: TRBJ1-2; V: TRBV6-1; D: NA
CDR3: CASSERLAGGEQFF; DNA: TGTGCCAGCAGCGAAAGACTAGCTGGCGGTGAGCAGTTCTTC; size: NA; J: TRBJ2-1; V: TRBV7-2; D: TRBD2
CDR3: CASSYRNVEKLFF; DNA: TGTGCCAGCAGCTATCGAAACGTTGAAAAACTGTTTTTT; size: NA; J: TRBJ1-4; V: TRBV5-6; D: NA
CDR3: CASSLEGQGDEQYF; DNA: TGCGCCAGCAGCTTGGAGGGACAGGGAGACGAGCAGTACTTC; size: NA; J: TRBJ2-7; V: TRBV5-1; D: TRBD1
CDR3: CASSELDYEQYF; DNA: TGTGCCAGCAGTGAATTAGACTACGAGCAGTACTTC; size: few; J: TRBJ2-7; V: TRBV6-1; D: NA
CDR3: CASTGAVYNEQFF; DNA: TGTGCCAGCACCGGGGCGGTCTACAATGAGCAGTTCTTC; size: many; J: TRBJ2-1; V: TRBV11-2; D: NA
CDR3: CASSSGTSGSLPEQYF; DNA: TGTGCCAGCAGTTCAGGGACTAGCGGGAGCCTCCCCGAGCAGTACTTC; size: NA; J: TRBJ2-7; V: TRBV28; D: TRBD2
CDR3: CASSPTSDSYNEQFF; DNA: TGTGCCAGCAGCCCTACCAGCGACTCCTACAATGAGCAGTTCTTC; size: NA; J: TRBJ2-1; V: TRBV28; D: NA
CDR3: CASSEGQGAFEKLFF; DNA: TGTGCCAGCAGTGAAGGACAGGGGGCTTTTGAAAAACTGTTTTTT; size: NA; J: TRBJ1-4; V: TRBV6-1; D: TRBD1
CDR3: CASRFYRGYF; DNA: TGTGCCAGCAGGTTCTACCGGGGGTACTTC; size: NA; J: TRBJ2-7; V: TRBV7-2; D: NA
CDR3: CASQGLASNNEQFF; DNA: TGTGCCAGCCAGGGACTAGCGAGTAATAATGAGCAGTTCTTC; size: many; J: TRBJ2-1; V: TRBV2; D: TRBD2
CDR3: CASSLDRGNQFF; DNA: TGTGCCAGCAGCTTAGATCGAGGCAATCAGTTCTTC; size: NA; J: TRBJ2-1; V: TRBV11-2; D: NA
CDR3: CASSFSSGRALNYEQYF; DNA: TGCGCCAGCAGCTTTTCTAGCGGGAGGGCCCTTAACTACGAGCAGTACTTC; size: once; J: TRBJ2-7; V: TRBV5-1; D: TRBD2
CDR3: CASSPLRSSYEQYF; DNA: TGTGCCAGTAGTCCCCTGAGGTCTTCCTACGAGCAGTACTTC; size: NA; J: TRBJ2-7; V: TRBV19; D: NA
CDR3: CASDANRGSYDYEQYF; DNA: TGTGCCAGCGACGCAAACCGGGGATCATACGATTACGAGCAGTACTTC; size: few; J: TRBJ2-7; V: TRBV28; D: NA
CDR3: CASSEKTSGNNEQFF; DNA: TGCGCCAGCAGTGAAAAGACTAGCGGTAACAATGAGCAGTTCTTC; size: NA; J: TRBJ2-1; V: TRBV10-1; D: TRBD2
CDR3: CASSQNTPQGAGGANVLTF; DNA: TGTGCCAGCAGCCAAAACACGCCCCAGGGGGCAGGTGGGGCCAACGTCCTGACTTTC; size: NA; J: TRBJ2-6; V: TRBV4-2; D: TRBD1